These T cell receptor beta chains were read from a single sample in a study of T cells in Graves' hyperthyroidism and ophthalmopathy. TCRdb re-analysed the multiplex PCR reads in MiXCR, keeping a single row per CDR3 protein. The sample lists about 760,000 distinct CDR3 sequences, approximately 40% occurring once. Input material: blood. These receptor sequences come from a woman aged 40 to 50 with Graves' hyperthyroidism. Each CDR3 is given with its conserved first and last residue. The D gene is left open where the match is weak. Clone size is stated in some rows and not others, as once, few, many or a class when expanded.

V gene	J gene	D gene	clone size	CDR3 DNA	CDR3 protein
TRBV20-1	TRBJ1-1	.	few	TGCAGTGCTAGAGATCTCGATACGAACACTGAAGCTTTCTTT	CSARDLDTNTEAFF
TRBV27	TRBJ2-2	TRBD1	.	TGTGCCAGCAGTCCCCCCACAGGGGTCGGGGAGCTGTTTTTT	CASSPPTGVGELFF
TRBV15	TRBJ1-2	.	many	TGTGCCACCAGCAGAGATACTACGGGTGGCTACACCTTC	CATSRDTTGGYTF
TRBV30	TRBJ2-7	TRBD1	.	TGTGCCTGGGTACAGGGGGCGCGGCAGTACTTC	CAWVQGARQYF
TRBV9	TRBJ1-1	.	.	TGTGCCAGCAGTTTATATGACAGTACGGGCACTGAAGCTTCCTTT	CASSLYDSTGTEASF
TRBV11-2	TRBJ1-1	.	once	TGTGCCAGCACCATGAGGGGGAGCACTGAAGCTTTCTTT	CASTMRGSTEAFF
TRBV6-5	TRBJ1-6	.	many	TGTGCCAGCAGTTACTTTGGTTCACCCCTCCACTTT	CASSYFGSPLHF
TRBV27	TRBJ1-1	TRBD1	.	TGTGCCAGCAGTTTATCCGGGACAGGGATGATGGGCACTGAAGCTTTCTTT	CASSLSGTGMMGTEAFF
TRBV20-1	TRBJ1-6	.	many	TGCAGTGCTACGCCCTCCTATAATTCACCCCTCCACTTT	CSATPSYNSPLHF
TRBV24-1	TRBJ1-4	TRBD1	.	TGTGCCAGCAAGAGGCAGGGGGAGACTAATGAAAAACTGTTTTTT	CASKRQGETNEKLFF
TRBV2	TRBJ2-5	.	many	TGTGCCAGCAGTGAACGGGGAGGCCGTCAAGAGACCCAGTACTTC	CASSERGGRQETQYF
TRBV5-1	TRBJ2-5	.	many	TGTGCCAGCAGCTTCTCCGGGGCCGAGACCCAGTACTTC	CASSFSGAETQYF
TRBV20-1	TRBJ2-5	TRBD2	.	TGCAGTGCTAGCAACTTTGCTAGCGGGGTGACAGATACGCAGTACTTC	CSASNFASGVTDTQYF
TRBV20-1	TRBJ2-7	.	many	TGCAGTGCGGACACCCAAGACGCTGGGACTCTCACCTACGAGCAGTACTTC	CSADTQDAGTLTYEQYF
TRBV24-1	TRBJ2-3	TRBD1	.	TGTGCCACAGCGGAGGGACAGGTCTCAGATACGCAGTATTTT	CATAEGQVSDTQYF
TRBV3-1	TRBJ1-5	TRBD1	few	TGTGCCAGCAGCCAAGGGACCGGGACAGGCCGAGGTGGCAATCAGCCCCAGCATTTT	CASSQGTGTGRGGNQPQHF
TRBV19	TRBJ1-3	.	.	TGTGCCAGTAGTTCGGGGGCAGCTTCTGGAAACACCATATATTTT	CASSSGAASGNTIYF
TRBV25-1	TRBJ1-1	.	.	TGTGCCAGCAGTGCTAATGGGGGCGCGACTACTGAAGCTTTCTTT	CASSANGGATTEAFF
TRBV29-1	TRBJ1-4	TRBD1	many	TGCAGCGTTGAAGATCCGGGACAGCCTAATGAAAAACTGTTTTTT	CSVEDPGQPNEKLFF
TRBV2	TRBJ1-2	.	many	TGTGCCAGCGGGGACTACACCAACTATGGCTACACCTTC	CASGDYTNYGYTF
TRBV19	TRBJ1-5	.	many	TGTGCCAGTAGTATTGGGTCACTCAATAGCAATCAGCCCCAGCATTTT	CASSIGSLNSNQPQHF
TRBV5-1	TRBJ1-4	.	.	TGCGCCAGCAGCTTGGTATCAGGGTTTACAACTAATGAAAAACTGTTTTTT	CASSLVSGFTTNEKLFF
TRBV29-1	TRBJ1-2	.	.	TGCAGCGTTCTGGGCCAAAAACTCCCTGCCGGCTATGGCTACACCTTC	CSVLGQKLPAGYGYTF
TRBV24-1	TRBJ2-3	TRBD1	.	TGTGCCACCAGTGACCCAGGGGGCGTGAATACGCAGTATTTT	CATSDPGGVNTQYF
TRBV10-3	TRBJ1-2	.	many	TGTGCCATCAGTGAGTCGACGGAACATGGCTACACCTTC	CAISESTEHGYTF
TRBV28	TRBJ1-1	.	once	TGTGCCAGCAGTCCGGGGGGCACTTGGGAAGCTTTCTTT	CASSPGGTWEAFF
TRBV4-1	TRBJ2-5	TRBD1	.	TGCGCCAGCAGCCAAAGGACAGGGTTGGGAGAGACCCAGTACTTC	CASSQRTGLGETQYF
TRBV29-1	TRBJ1-3	.	few	TGCAGCGTTGGGTGGGACGGACGGCGAGGAAACACCATATATTTT	CSVGWDGRRGNTIYF
TRBV7-2	TRBJ2-2	TRBD2	.	TGTGCCAGCAGTCATGGGTCTCCTGGCGGGAGGGGCGGGGAGCTGTTTTTT	CASSHGSPGGRGGELFF
TRBV28	TRBJ1-2	.	few	TGTGCCAGCAGTTTGTTCCGGATCTATGGCTACACCTTC	CASSLFRIYGYTF
TRBV10-3	TRBJ2-6	TRBD2	many	TGTGCCATCAGTGACCCAGCGGGAGATTCCTTCTCTGGGGCCAACGTCCTGACTTTC	CAISDPAGDSFSGANVLTF
TRBV7-2	TRBJ2-7	TRBD1	few	TGTGCCAGCAACCCGGGACAGGGGAATTCCTACGAGCAGTACTTC	CASNPGQGNSYEQYF
TRBV12-3/TRBV12-4	TRBJ2-5	TRBD1	few	TGTGCCAGCAGTCGAGGGACAGGTCTGAAGACCCAGTACTTC	CASSRGTGLKTQYF
TRBV7-2	TRBJ2-7	TRBD2	many	TGCGCCAGCAGCCTTGGACTAGCGGTTTCCTACGAGCAGTACTTC	CASSLGLAVSYEQYF
TRBV24-1	TRBJ1-2	.	few	TGTGCCAGCAGTCCCCAGGTGGGGGGTAACTATGGCTACACCTTC	CASSPQVGGNYGYTF
TRBV29-1	TRBJ1-1	.	many	TGCAGCGTGATGCAGGTCACTGAAGCTTTCTTT	CSVMQVTEAFF
TRBV29-1	TRBJ2-7	.	once	TGCAGCGTTGTTCGACTAGAGACCTACGAGCAGTACTTC	CSVVRLETYEQYF
TRBV10-3	TRBJ1-6	.	.	TGTGCCATCAGCCAAAGGGCAGGGGACACTTATAATTCACCCCTCCACTTT	CAISQRAGDTYNSPLHF
TRBV25-1	TRBJ1-4	.	many	TGTGCCAGCAGTGAATATAAACTCCAGGGATCTGAAAAACTGTTTTTT	CASSEYKLQGSEKLFF